These 18 T cell receptor beta chains were all obtained from the same sample, sequenced in a study of cytomegalovirus exposure and HLA in healthy donors. Clones were sequenced by immunoSEQ multiplex PCR, and TCRdb holds only the in-frame ones, with some missing. Of about 240,000 clones in the sample, around 87% were seen once. The sequenced sample consisted of PBMCs. The origin of the receptors is a woman aged 30 to 39 in good health and CMV-seropositive.

The CDR3 DNA reads as TGTGCCAGCAGCTTAGAGGGACAGGCAGCCTACGAGCAGTACTTC. This sequence encodes CASSLEGQAAYEQYF. This chain joins TRBV7-9 and TRBJ2-7, with 8 bases identical to TRBD1. The CDR3 loop spans 15 amino acids. Germline loops: CDR1 SEHNR, CDR2 FQNEAQ (reference sequence). V shed 1 base, J shed 2 bases, and the junction held 4 bases outside the gene matches.

The chain carries TRBV27 and TRBJ2-5; a possible D gene is TRBD2 (6 bases). Germline CDR1 MNHEY, CDR2 SMNVEV (reference sequence). The V and J ends lost 4 bases and 1 base respectively, with 16 bases between them. There are 16 residues in the CDR3. This chain's CDR3 is CASSSYRGLTQETQYF. Here the CDR3 DNA reads TGTGCCAGCAGTTCGTACCGAGGACTAACCCAAGAGACCCAGTACTTC.

The CDR3, as DNA: TGTGCCAGCAAAAGGTCGGGTACGGATGGCTACACCTTC. It is translated as CASKRSGTDGYTF. The V gene is TRBV2, the J gene TRBJ1-2; D is unclear. The CDR3 runs to 13 residues. Trimming removed 7 bases from V and 6 bases from J, with 15 bases in between. CDR1 is SNHLY and CDR2 is FYNNEI in the germline V gene.

The J gene is TRBJ2-3, the V gene TRBV10-3; a weak D match, TRBD1 (5 bases). Germline CDR1 and CDR2: ENHRY and SYGVKD. This CDR3 is 14 amino acids long. Trimming took off 6 bases at V and 2 bases at J, with 12 bases between the two ends. The CDR3 reads CAISIQGDTDTQYF. In nucleotides, the CDR3 is TGTGCCATCAGCATCCAGGGTGACACAGATACGCAGTATTTT.

This clone was seen a single time. The chain joins TRBV28 to TRBJ2-7; D uncertain. Germline assignment: CDR1 MDHEN and CDR2 SYDVKM. V was clipped by 8 bases and J by 0 bases, with 11 bases between them. CDR3 length: 13 residues. CDR3 residues: CASRRVSSYEQYF. As DNA, the CDR3 is TGTGCCAGCCGACGGGTTAGCTCCTACGAGCAGTACTTC.

The chain is built from TRBV30 and TRBJ1-2, with D uncertain. Trimming cost V 2 bases and J 6 bases, with 13 bases left between them. From germline, CDR1 is GTSNPN and CDR2 SVGIG (reference sequence). The CDR3 runs to 13 residues. In DNA, the CDR3 is TGTGCCTGGAGTTGGGAGGGAAGGGATGGCTACACCTTC. Translated, it gives CAWSWEGRDGYTF.

The genes are TRBV15 and TRBJ2-7; D may be TRBD1 (5 bases). Trimming took 1 base from V and 2 from J, leaving 9 bases between them. CDR1 is LNHNV, CDR2 YYDKDF, per germline (reference sequence). The CDR3 is 14 residues long. The CDR3 is CATSRGGSTYEQYF. The CDR3 DNA follows: TGTGCCACCAGCAGAGGGGGCAGTACCTACGAGCAGTACTTC.

The gene calls are TRBV5-6 and TRBJ2-1, with 7 bases that match TRBD1. CDR1 and CDR2 from the germline V gene are SGHDT and YYEEEE. The V gene end was trimmed by 3 bases and the J gene end by 10 bases; junction bases not matched to a gene: 10. CDR3 length: 14 amino acids. Written as DNA, the CDR3 is TGTGCCAGCAGCTGGGGACAGTTCCGCCGGGAGCAGTTCTTC. This encodes CASSWGQFRREQFF.

The chain employs TRBV9 and TRBJ2-7, with 11 bases lining up with TRBD2. This CDR3 comprises 15 residues. The junction had 6 bases not matched to a gene; V was cut back by 3 bases and J by 4 bases. Germline CDR1 SGDLS, CDR2 YYNGEE. The CDR3 sequence is CASSASGTSGYEQYF. In nucleotides, the CDR3 is TGTGCCAGCAGCGCCTCAGGGACTAGCGGATACGAGCAGTACTTC.

The rearrangement joins TRBV6-6 to TRBJ2-7; tentatively, D is TRBD2 (5 bases). Germline CDR1 MNHNY, CDR2 SVGAGI (reference sequence). The CDR3 has 14 amino acids. V lost 7 bases and J lost 0, with 13 bases in between. Here the CDR3 reads CASKTILSSYEQYF. The CDR3 DNA follows: TGTGCCAGCAAGACTATCTTGAGCTCCTACGAGCAGTACTTC.

A note on this clone: This same CDR3 is encoded by further DNA sequences in the sample. The chain carries TRBV18 and TRBJ1-2; possible D gene TRBD1, 5 bases. The CDR3 runs to 13 residues. Trimming stripped 3 bases from V and 3 bases from J, with 8 bases between. Germline V CDR1 and CDR2: KGHSH, LQKENI. Here the CDR3 DNA reads TGTGCCAGCTCACCGGGGCAGGACTATGGCTACACCTTC. It is translated as CASSPGQDYGYTF.

This chain joins TRBV30 and TRBJ2-7; tentatively, D is TRBD1 (5 bases). The CDR3 runs to 13 residues. Deletions cut 1 base from V and 4 bases from J, with 11 bases between. From germline, CDR1 is GTSNPN and CDR2 SVGIG (reference sequence). Here the CDR3 reads CAWSEGRAYEQYF. DNA of the CDR3: TGTGCCTGGAGTGAAGGCAGGGCTTACGAGCAGTACTTC.

Here the CDR3 reads CASSHDSHNEQFF. The CDR3 DNA is TGTGCCAGCAGCCACGACTCTCACAATGAGCAGTTCTTC. V usage is TRBV7-7 and J usage is TRBJ2-1; no firm D call. Trimming shortened V by 5 bases and J by 5 bases, and 10 bases separated the two germline ends. This CDR3 is 13 amino acids long. Germline V gene sequence: CDR1 SSHAT, CDR2 FNYEAQ (reference sequence).

V usage is TRBV28 and J usage is TRBJ2-2; TRBD2 matches 10 bases. This CDR3 has 17 amino acids. The junction had 10 bases not matched to a gene; V was cut back by 6 bases and J by 3 bases. Germline V gene sequence: CDR1 MDHEN, CDR2 SYDVKM. CDR3 coding DNA: TGTGCCAGCAGACGACTAGGACTAGCGGACTACACCGGGGAGCTGTTTTTT. Protein sequence: CASRRLGLADYTGELFF.

V and J are TRBV2 and TRBJ1-2; 8 bases align to TRBD1. V lost 8 bases to trimming and J lost 6 bases; unmatched junction nucleotides: 11. From germline, CDR1 is SNHLY and CDR2 FYNNEI. The CDR3 is 14 amino acids. CDR3 region: CASLPSDRENGYTF. The CDR3 DNA follows: TGTGCCAGCCTACCATCGGACAGGGAAAATGGCTACACCTTC.

The CDR3 nucleotides are TGTGCCAGTAGTATGGACAGGGGAAACTATGGCTACACCTTC. Translating gives CASSMDRGNYGYTF. The chain carries TRBV19 and TRBJ1-2; 9 nucleotides agree with TRBD1. With V trimmed by 3 bases and J by 2 bases, 1 base remained unmatched. The germline V gene encodes CDR1 LNHDA and CDR2 SQIVND (reference sequence). The CDR3 runs to 14 residues.

Note on this clone: Different DNA sequences within this sample yield the same CDR3. The CDR3 spells CASSLGGTSTEQYF. CDR3 nucleotides: TGTGCCAGCAGCTTAGGAGGGACTTCCACCGAGCAGTACTTC. J is TRBJ2-7 and V is TRBV7-8; perhaps TRBD2 as D (6 bases). Germline V gene data show CDR1 as SGHVS and CDR2 as FQNEAQ. This CDR3 region has 14 residues. Trimming shortened V by 1 base and J by 6 bases, and 13 bases separated the two germline ends.

V is TRBV6-6 and J is TRBJ2-7; 9 bases are shared with TRBD1. Trimming took 6 bases from V and 1 from J; bases not matched to a gene: 10. CDR3 length equals 16 residues. From germline, CDR1 is MNHNY and CDR2 SVGAGI (reference sequence). The CDR3: CASRPQQGALSYEQYF. The CDR3 nucleotides read TGTGCCAGCAGGCCTCAACAGGGGGCATTGTCCTACGAGCAGTACTTC.